Presented here are 5 T cell receptor beta chains from one specimen sequenced in a study of Ad26.COV2.S vaccination and SARS-CoV-2 variants (dated by TCRdb to the early 2020s). This specimen's treatment or condition label, per the study, means: about 20 received Ad26.COV2.S at low or high dose, single or two shots; roughly 5 received placebo; per-sample allocation not given. For vaccine and placebo recipients, the sequenced repertoires came from samples collected on day 63 after the first injection. The library relied on the immunoSEQ multiplex PCR assay. The table was pulled from immuneACCESS by TCRdb, which kept in-frame rearrangements only. Such tables lose some clones; where checked, under half of the loss comes from unresolved V genes, and the rest has no known cause. The sample table shows about 350,000 clones, and about 86% are seen once. About 10% of the sample is in the top ten clones. The sample consisted of peripheral blood, taken in a trial of Ad26.COV2.S vaccine versus placebo. These receptors were collected from a person aged 18 to 59 who received the Ad26.COV2.S COVID-19 vaccine or a placebo.

The chain uses TRBV2 and TRBJ2-7, with D hard to call. Trimming removed 7 bases at V and 1 base at J, with 11 bases between. Germline loops: CDR1 SNHLY, CDR2 FYNNEI. This CDR3 comprises 13 residues. DNA for the CDR3: TGTGCCAGCACCCCGTGGGGATCCTACGAGCAGTACTTC. As protein: CASTPWGSYEQYF.

The chain recombines TRBV18 with TRBJ1-4; D is ambiguous. Trimming cost V 4 bases and J 8 bases, with 14 bases left between them. Germline CDR1 reads KGHSH; CDR2 reads LQKENI. The CDR3 runs to 14 residues. The CDR3 protein is CASSLGRAREKLFF. DNA of the CDR3: TGTGCCAGCTCACTCGGTAGGGCAAGGGAAAAACTGTTTTTT.

The V gene is TRBV6-2 or TRBV6-3, the J gene TRBJ1-2, with D unresolved. The V gene lost 6 bases and the J gene lost 4 bases, with 12 bases spanning the gap. Germline CDR1 MNHEY, CDR2 SVGEGT. The CDR3 is made up of 13 amino acids. The CDR3 bases are TGTGCCAGCAGCCCGGGGTGTATCTATGGCTACACCTTC. Residues: CASSPGCIYGYTF.

V is TRBV9 and J is TRBJ2-5, with unresolved D. This CDR3 comprises 16 residues. The V gene's germline CDR1 is SGDLS and CDR2 YYNGEE. Trimming removed 0 bases at V and 0 bases at J, with 12 bases between. The DNA of the CDR3 is TGTGCCAGCAGCGTAGCGCAGCCATCGTACCAAGAGACCCAGTACTTC. Translation gives CASSVAQPSYQETQYF.

This clone has a single count. The chain links TRBV25-1 to TRBJ2-1; D perhaps matches TRBD1 (6 bases). This CDR3 comprises 11 residues. The germline CDR1 and CDR2 sequences are MGHDK and SYGVNS. Trimming shortened V by 5 bases and J by 10 bases, and 9 bases separated the two germline ends. Here the CDR3 DNA reads TGTGCCAGCAGTCACAGGGTAGAGCAGTTCTTC. This codes for CASSHRVEQFF.